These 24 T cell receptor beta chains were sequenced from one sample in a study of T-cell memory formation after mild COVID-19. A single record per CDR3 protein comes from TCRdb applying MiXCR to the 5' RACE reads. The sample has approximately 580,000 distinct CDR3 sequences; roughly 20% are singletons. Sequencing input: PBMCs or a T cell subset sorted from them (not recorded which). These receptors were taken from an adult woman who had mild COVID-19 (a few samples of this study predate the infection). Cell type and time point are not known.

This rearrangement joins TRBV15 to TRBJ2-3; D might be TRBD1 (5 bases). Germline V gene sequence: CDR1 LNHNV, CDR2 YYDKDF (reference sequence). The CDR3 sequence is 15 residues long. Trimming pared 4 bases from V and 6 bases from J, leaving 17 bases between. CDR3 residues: CATSMKQDFADTQYF. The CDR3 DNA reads TGTGCCACCAGCATGAAACAGGATTTTGCGGATACGCAGTATTTT.

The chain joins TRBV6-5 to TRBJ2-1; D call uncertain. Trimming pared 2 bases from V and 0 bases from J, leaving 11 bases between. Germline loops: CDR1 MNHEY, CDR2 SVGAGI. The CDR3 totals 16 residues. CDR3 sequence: CASSYAPESSYNEQFF. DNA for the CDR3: TGTGCCAGCAGTTACGCCCCAGAGAGCTCCTACAATGAGCAGTTCTTC.

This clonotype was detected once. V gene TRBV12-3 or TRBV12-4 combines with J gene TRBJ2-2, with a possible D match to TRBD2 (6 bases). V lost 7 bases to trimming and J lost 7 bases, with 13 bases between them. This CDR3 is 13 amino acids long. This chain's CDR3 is CASTRRGIGELFF. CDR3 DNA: TGTGCCAGCACCCGGCGGGGTATCGGGGAGCTGTTTTTT.

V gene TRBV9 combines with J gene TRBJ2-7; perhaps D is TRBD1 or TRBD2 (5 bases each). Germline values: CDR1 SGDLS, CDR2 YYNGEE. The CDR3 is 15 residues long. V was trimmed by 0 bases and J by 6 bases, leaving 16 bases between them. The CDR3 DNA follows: TGTGCCAGCAGCGTAGACTCAGGGATTGGAGGCGAGCAGTACTTC. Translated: CASSVDSGIGGEQYF.

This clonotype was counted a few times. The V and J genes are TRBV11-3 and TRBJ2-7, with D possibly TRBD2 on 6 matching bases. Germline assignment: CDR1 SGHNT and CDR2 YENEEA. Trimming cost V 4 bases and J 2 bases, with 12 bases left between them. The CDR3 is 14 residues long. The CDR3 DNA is TGTGCCAGCAGCTCCCGGCGGGGAGCCTACGAGCAGTACTTC. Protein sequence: CASSSRRGAYEQYF.

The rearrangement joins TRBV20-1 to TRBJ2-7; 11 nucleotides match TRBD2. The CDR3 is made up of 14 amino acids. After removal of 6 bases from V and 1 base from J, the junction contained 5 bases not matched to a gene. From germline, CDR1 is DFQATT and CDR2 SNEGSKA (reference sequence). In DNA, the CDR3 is TGCAGTGCCGGGACTAGCGGACTGTCCTACGAGCAGTACTTC. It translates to CSAGTSGLSYEQYF.

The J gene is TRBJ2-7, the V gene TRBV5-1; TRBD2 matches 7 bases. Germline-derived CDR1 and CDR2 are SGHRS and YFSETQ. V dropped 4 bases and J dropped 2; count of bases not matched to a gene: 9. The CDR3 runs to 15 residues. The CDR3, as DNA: TGCGCCAGCAGCCGGGGGGAGGGTAAAGCCTACGAGCAGTACTTC. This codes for CASSRGEGKAYEQYF.

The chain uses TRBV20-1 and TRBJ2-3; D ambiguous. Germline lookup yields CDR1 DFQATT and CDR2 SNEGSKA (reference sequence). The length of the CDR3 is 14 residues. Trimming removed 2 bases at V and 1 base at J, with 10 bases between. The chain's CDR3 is CSARPPEGTDTQYF. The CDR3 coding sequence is TGCAGTGCTAGACCCCCTGAGGGCACAGATACGCAGTATTTT.

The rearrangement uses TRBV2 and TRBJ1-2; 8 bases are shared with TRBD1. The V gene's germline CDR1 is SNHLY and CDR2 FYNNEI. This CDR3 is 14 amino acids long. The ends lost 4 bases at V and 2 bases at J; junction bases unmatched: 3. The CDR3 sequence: CASSAAGGNYGYTF. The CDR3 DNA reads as TGTGCCAGCAGTGCGGCAGGGGGCAACTATGGCTACACCTTC.

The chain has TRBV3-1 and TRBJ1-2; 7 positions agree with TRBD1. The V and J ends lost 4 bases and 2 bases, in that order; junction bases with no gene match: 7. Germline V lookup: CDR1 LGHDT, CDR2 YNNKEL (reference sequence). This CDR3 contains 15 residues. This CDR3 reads CASSRLGQKNYGYTF. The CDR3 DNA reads TGTGCCAGCAGCCGATTGGGACAGAAAAACTATGGCTACACCTTC.

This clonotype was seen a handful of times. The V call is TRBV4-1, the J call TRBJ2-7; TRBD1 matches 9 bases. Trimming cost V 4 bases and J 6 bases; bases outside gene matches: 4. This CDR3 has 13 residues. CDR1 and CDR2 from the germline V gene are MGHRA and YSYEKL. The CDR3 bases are TGCGCCAGCAGCCGGGGGACAGGGCGCGAGCAGTACTTC. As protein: CASSRGTGREQYF.

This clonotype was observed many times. DNA of the CDR3: TGTGCCAGCAGCCTACTCGGCACCGGGGAGCTGTTTTTT. As protein: CASSLLGTGELFF. The chain couples TRBV12-3 or TRBV12-4 to TRBJ2-2; D remains unclear. The V and J ends lost 6 bases and 4 bases respectively, with 9 bases between them. The CDR3 is made up of 13 amino acids.

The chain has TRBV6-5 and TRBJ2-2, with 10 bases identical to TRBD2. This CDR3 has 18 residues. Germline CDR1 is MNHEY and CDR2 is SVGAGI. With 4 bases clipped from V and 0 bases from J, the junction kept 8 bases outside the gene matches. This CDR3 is CASSSLAGGLSNTGELFF. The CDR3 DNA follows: TGTGCCAGCAGTTCCTTAGCGGGGGGTTTGTCGAACACCGGGGAGCTGTTTTTT.

The DNA for the CDR3 is TGTGCCAGCAGCGTACCGGGACAGGGGGCGACCCAGTACTTC. Translated: CASSVPGQGATQYF. The chain combines TRBV9 with TRBJ2-5; 12 nucleotides agree with TRBD1. Unmatched junction bases numbered 2, after V lost 1 base and J lost 7 bases. The CDR3 is made up of 14 amino acids. Germline V gives CDR1 SGDLS, CDR2 YYNGEE.

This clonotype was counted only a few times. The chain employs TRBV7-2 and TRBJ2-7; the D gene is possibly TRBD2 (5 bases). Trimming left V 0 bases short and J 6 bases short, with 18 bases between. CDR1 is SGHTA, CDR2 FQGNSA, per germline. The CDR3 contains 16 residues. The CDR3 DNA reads TGTGCCAGCAGCTTAGCGCCGGGCGGGCCGCAGAGCGAGCAGTACTTC. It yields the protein CASSLAPGGPQSEQYF.

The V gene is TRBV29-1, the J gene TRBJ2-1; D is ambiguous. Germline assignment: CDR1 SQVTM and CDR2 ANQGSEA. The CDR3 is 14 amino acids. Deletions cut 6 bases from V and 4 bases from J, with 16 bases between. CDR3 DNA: TGCAGCGTGACGGCTAGTACCCTTTACAATGAGCAGTTCTTC. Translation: CSVTASTLYNEQFF.

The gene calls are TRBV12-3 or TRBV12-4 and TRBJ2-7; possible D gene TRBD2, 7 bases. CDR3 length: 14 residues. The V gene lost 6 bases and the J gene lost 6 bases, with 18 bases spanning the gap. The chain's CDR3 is CASRPTGGAREQYF. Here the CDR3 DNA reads TGTGCCAGCAGACCTACTGGGGGGGCTCGCGAGCAGTACTTC.

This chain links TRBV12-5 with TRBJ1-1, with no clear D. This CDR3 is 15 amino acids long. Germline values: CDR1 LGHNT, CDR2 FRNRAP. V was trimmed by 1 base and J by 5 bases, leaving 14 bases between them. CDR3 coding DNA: TGTGCTAGTGGTTTGGGGCTGGGTCAGGATACTGAAGCTTTCTTT. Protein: CASGLGLGQDTEAFF.

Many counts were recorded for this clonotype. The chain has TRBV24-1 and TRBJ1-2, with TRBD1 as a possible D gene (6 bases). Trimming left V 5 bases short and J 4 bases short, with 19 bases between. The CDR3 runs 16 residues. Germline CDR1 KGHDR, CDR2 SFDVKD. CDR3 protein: CATSASGETGRYGYTF. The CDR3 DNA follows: TGTGCCACCAGTGCTTCGGGGGAGACAGGACGCTATGGCTACACCTTC.

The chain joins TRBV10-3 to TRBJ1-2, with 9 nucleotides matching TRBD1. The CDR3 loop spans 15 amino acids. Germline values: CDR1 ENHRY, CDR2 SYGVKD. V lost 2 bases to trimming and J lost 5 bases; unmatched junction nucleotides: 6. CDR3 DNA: TGTGCCATCAGTGAGATTGGGACAGGGATTTATGGCTACACCTTC. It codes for CAISEIGTGIYGYTF.

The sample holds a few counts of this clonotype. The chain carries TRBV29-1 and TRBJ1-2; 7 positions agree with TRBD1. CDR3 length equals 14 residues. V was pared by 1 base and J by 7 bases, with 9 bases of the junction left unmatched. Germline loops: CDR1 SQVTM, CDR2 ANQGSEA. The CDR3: CSVEARQGGPGYTF. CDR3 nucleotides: TGCAGCGTTGAAGCGCGGCAGGGGGGACCTGGCTACACCTTC. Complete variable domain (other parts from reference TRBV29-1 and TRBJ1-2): SAVISQKPSRDICQRGTSLTIQCQVDSQVTMMFWYRQQPGQSLTLIATANQGSEATYESGFVIDKFPISRPNLTFSTLTVSNMSPEDSSIYLCSVEARQGGPGYTFGSGTRLTVV.

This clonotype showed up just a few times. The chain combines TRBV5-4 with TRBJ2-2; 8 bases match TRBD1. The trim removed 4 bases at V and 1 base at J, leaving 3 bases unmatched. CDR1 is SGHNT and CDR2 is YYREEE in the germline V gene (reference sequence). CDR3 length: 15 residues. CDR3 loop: CASSDGTGNTGELFF. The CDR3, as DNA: TGTGCCAGCAGCGATGGGACAGGGAACACCGGGGAGCTGTTTTTT.

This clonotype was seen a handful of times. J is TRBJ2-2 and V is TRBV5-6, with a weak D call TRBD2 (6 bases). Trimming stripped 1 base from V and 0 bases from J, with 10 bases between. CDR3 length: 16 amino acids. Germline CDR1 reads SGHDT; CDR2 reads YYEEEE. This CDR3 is CASSLNGGANTGELFF. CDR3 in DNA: TGTGCCAGCAGCTTGAACGGGGGAGCGAACACCGGGGAGCTGTTTTTT.

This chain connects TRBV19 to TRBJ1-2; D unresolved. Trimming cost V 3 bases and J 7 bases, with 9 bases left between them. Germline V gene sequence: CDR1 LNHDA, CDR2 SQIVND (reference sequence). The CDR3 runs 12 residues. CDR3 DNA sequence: TGTGCCAGTAGTATTTCCGAGATTGGCTACACCTTC. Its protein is CASSISEIGYTF.